The 20 T cell receptor beta chains reported below all come from one sample, sequenced in a study of post-analysis software for immune sequencing data. Study results and caveats: The study found TRBV5-6, TRBV5-1 and TRBV20-1 among a few TRBV segments more frequent in patients than controls.

Every TCR beta cDNA library bore unique molecular identifiers. TCRdb fed the PCR reads into MiXCR, producing one record per CDR3 protein. The repertoire includes hundreds of thousands of distinct CDR3 sequences, 36% of them detected once, and 4.5% to 5.5% sits in the top ten. No antigen has been identified for these receptors. The sequenced sample consisted of blood. These receptors all stem from a girl aged 5-17 years with multiple sclerosis.

This sequence joins TRBV4-1 and TRBJ1-2; D unclear. V was cut by 0 bases and J by 8 bases, with 16 bases left in between. Germline-derived CDR1 and CDR2 are MGHRA and YSYEKL. The CDR3 runs 15 residues. The CDR3 region is CASSQDWTGTGGYTF. The CDR3 DNA reads as TGCGCCAGCAGCCAAGACTGGACGGGCACTGGAGGCTACACCTTC.

The J gene is TRBJ1-2, the V gene TRBV5-1; D not resolved. Between the trimmed V and J ends, which lost 2 bases and 3 bases, there was a span of 14 bases. The CDR3 runs to 15 residues. The germline V gene encodes CDR1 SGHRS and CDR2 YFSETQ. The CDR3 nucleotides read TGCGCCAGCAGCTTACTGTCCTCCTTTTACTATGGCTACACCTTC. This encodes CASSLLSSFYYGYTF.

In this sample, this clonotype turned up many times. The chain is built from TRBV28 and TRBJ1-2; D may be TRBD1 (5 bases). The CDR3 length is 19 residues. Germline CDR1 is MDHEN and CDR2 is SYDVKM. V was shortened by 1 base and J by 4 bases, with 25 bases between the two germline ends. Here the CDR3 reads CASSLFWRWGDPSAYGYTF. The CDR3, as DNA: TGTGCCAGCAGTTTATTTTGGCGGTGGGGGGACCCGAGCGCCTATGGCTACACCTTC.

The V call is TRBV6-2 or TRBV6-3, the J call TRBJ2-7, with D perhaps TRBD1 (6 bases). Per germline, CDR1 MNHEY and CDR2 SVGEGT. The CDR3 is made up of 13 amino acids. V was trimmed by 8 bases and J by 0 bases, leaving 11 bases between them. The CDR3 spells CASWDTRSYEQYF. The DNA of the CDR3 is TGTGCCAGCTGGGACACCCGCTCCTACGAGCAGTACTTC.

This clonotype was seen repeatedly, ten times or more. The chain links TRBV29-1 to TRBJ2-1; 7 bases agree with TRBD2. CDR3 length: 14 residues. Germline CDR1 and CDR2: SQVTM and ANQGSEA. The ends lost 3 bases at V and 4 bases at J; junction bases unmatched: 6. This CDR3 reads CSVEALASYNEQFF. CDR3 sequence (DNA): TGCAGCGTTGAGGCACTAGCGAGTTACAATGAGCAGTTCTTC.

The gene calls are TRBV27 and TRBJ2-3, with D unresolved. This CDR3 is built from 15 residues. Trimming shortened V by 4 bases and J by 0 bases, and 11 bases separated the two germline ends. The germline CDR1 and CDR2 sequences are MNHEY and SMNVEV (reference sequence). This chain's CDR3 is CASSSLTLSTDTQYF. The DNA for the CDR3 is TGTGCCAGCAGTTCCCTCACTCTAAGCACAGATACGCAGTATTTT.

The sample holds many counts of this clonotype. The J gene is TRBJ1-2, the V gene TRBV12-3 or TRBV12-4; a weak D match, TRBD1 (5 bases). The CDR3 runs to 14 residues. The germline V and J ends were trimmed by 7 bases and 7 bases, with 19 bases remaining between them. The CDR3 nucleotides are TGTGCCAGCACCTCCGGGGCCGTCACGGCTGGCTACACCTTC. It encodes CASTSGAVTAGYTF.

This clonotype was detected many times. The V call is TRBV9, the J call TRBJ2-1; TRBD1 agrees at 9 bases. CDR1 is SGDLS and CDR2 is YYNGEE in the germline V gene. V gave up 4 bases and J gave up 10 bases; unmatched junction bases: 9. This CDR3 has 14 amino acids. The CDR3 nucleotides read TGTGCCAGCAGCCCCGGGACAGGGTACCGAGAGCAGTTCTTC. Its translation is CASSPGTGYREQFF.

Turning to this clonotype: A much larger clone lies one base from this, so it may be a read error. A read error is likely, as this CDR3 ends without the conserved phenylalanine or tryptophan. The CDR3 bases are TGCGCCAGCAGCCAAAAGCTAGACAGGTTTGGGCCCCAGCATTGT. This encodes CASSQKLDRFGPQHC. The rearrangement uses TRBV4-1 and TRBJ1-5, with D possibly TRBD1 on 6 matching bases. The V gene's germline CDR1 is MGHRA and CDR2 YSYEKL. The CDR3 sequence is 15 residues long. The V and J ends lost 2 bases and 9 bases respectively, with 17 bases between them.

This rearrangement joins TRBV15 to TRBJ2-3; the D gene is possibly TRBD2 (6 bases). V gave up 8 bases and J gave up 3 bases, with 15 bases separating them. This CDR3 contains 14 residues. The germline V gene encodes CDR1 LNHNV and CDR2 YYDKDF (reference sequence). CDR3 residues: CATASGGVTDTQYF. The CDR3 region has the DNA TGTGCCACCGCGAGCGGAGGGGTAACAGATACGCAGTATTTT. The whole variable domain, filled in from reference TRBV15 and TRBJ2-3, reads DAMVIQNPRYQVTQFGKPVTLSCSQTLNHNVMYWYQQKSSQAPKLLFHYYDKDFNNEADTPDNFQSRRPNTSFCFLDIRSPGLGDTAMYLCATASGGVTDTQYFGPGTRLTVL.

This clonotype occurred many times. The chain couples TRBV6-5 to TRBJ2-6; perhaps TRBD1 as D (6 bases). Germline CDR1 and CDR2: MNHEY and SVGAGI. This CDR3 has 12 residues. Trimming removed 2 bases from V and 15 bases from J, with 11 bases in between. For the CDR3, the DNA is TGTGCCAGCAGTTACGCCAGGGGCTCCCTGACTTTC. Protein product: CASSYARGSLTF.

This clonotype was seen a handful of times. The chain recombines TRBV12-3 or TRBV12-4 with TRBJ2-6; unclear D gene. Between the trimmed V and J ends, which lost 6 bases and 0 bases, there was a span of 18 bases. CDR3 length equals 18 residues. CDR3 sequence reads: CASSHGPQALSGANVLTF. CDR3 bases: TGTGCCAGCAGCCATGGACCGCAGGCGCTCTCTGGGGCCAACGTCCTGACTTTC.

The sample holds many counts of this clonotype. This chain joins TRBV6-5 and TRBJ1-1, with D uncertain. The CDR3 is 13 amino acids. Looked up from germline, CDR1 is MNHEY and CDR2 is SVGAGI. V lost 6 bases and J lost 5, with 13 bases in between. The CDR3 region is CASSLLGNTEAFF. The CDR3 DNA sequence: TGTGCCAGCAGCCTCCTAGGGAATACTGAAGCTTTCTTT.

This clonotype appeared a few times. The V and J genes are TRBV20-1 and TRBJ2-3, with D maybe TRBD2 (6 bases). This CDR3 has 15 amino acids. Trimming cost V 3 bases and J 4 bases, with 17 bases left between them. The germline gives CDR1 DFQATT, CDR2 SNEGSKA (reference sequence). Here the CDR3 DNA reads TGCAGTGCTAGGATGACTAGTGGGAGCCCAGATACGCAGTATTTT. Protein sequence: CSARMTSGSPDTQYF.

The V gene is TRBV27, the J gene TRBJ2-4, with D possibly being TRBD2 (6 bases). The J call may be faulty, since TRBJ2-7 better matches the DNA end. The V gene's germline CDR1 is MNHEY and CDR2 SMNVEV (reference sequence). The CDR3 covers 13 residues. The chain's CDR3 is CASSLWGGNEQYF. In DNA form, the CDR3 reads TGTGCCAGCAGTTTATGGGGCGGGAACGAGCAGTACTTC.

V usage is TRBV10-3 and J usage is TRBJ2-2; 8 positions match TRBD2. The J segment lost 5 bases and the V segment lost 3 bases, leaving 5 bases of the junction unmatched. The CDR3 has 15 residues. Germline CDR1 is ENHRY and CDR2 is SYGVKD. The CDR3 nucleotides read TGTGCCATCAGTGAAGAAAGCGGGAGTACCGGGGAGCTGTTTTTT. It yields the protein CAISEESGSTGELFF.

Comments on this clonotype: A single base separates this from a much larger clone, so it may be a read error. This chain joins TRBV20-1 and TRBJ2-7, with 7 positions matching TRBD2. The CDR3 length is 15 residues. In germline, CDR1 is DFQATT, CDR2 SNEGSKA (reference sequence). After removal of 4 bases from V and 7 bases from J, the junction contained 16 bases not matched to a gene. The CDR3 nucleotides are TGCAGTGCTATACAGACTAGCTTGGGTGGAAATGAGCAGTACTTC. It codes for CSAIQTSLGGNEQYF.

Note on this clonotype: A read error may explain this, as a much larger clone is one base away. The chain joins TRBV28 to TRBJ1-2, with D perhaps TRBD1 (5 bases). Per germline, CDR1 MDHEN and CDR2 SYDVKM. The CDR3 is made up of 11 amino acids. CDR3 loop: CAIRGDYGYIF. The CDR3 bases are TGTGCCATCCGGGGGGACTATGGCTACATCTTC.

The rearrangement uses TRBV20-1 and TRBJ2-2; 8 nucleotides align to TRBD1. The CDR3 runs to 12 residues. After removal of 3 bases from V and 7 bases from J, the junction contained 1 base not matched to a gene. CDR1 is DFQATT, CDR2 SNEGSKA, per germline (reference sequence). The CDR3 DNA follows: TGCAGTGCTAGTGACAGGGGCGGGGAGCTGTTTTTT. Protein product: CSASDRGGELFF.

The chain has TRBV20-1 and TRBJ2-1; D remains unclear. The CDR3 runs 12 residues. Germline loops: CDR1 DFQATT, CDR2 SNEGSKA (reference sequence). Trimming cost V 2 bases and J 5 bases, with 7 bases left between them. The CDR3 region is CSARIENNEQFF. The CDR3 nucleotides read TGCAGTGCTAGAATTGAGAACAATGAGCAGTTCTTC.